These T cell receptor beta chains were read from a single sample in a study of OX40 agonist ivuxolimab in advanced cancers. Measured with immunoSEQ multiplex PCR; TCRdb has only the in-frame clones, and not every one. This sample has about 75,000 clones, with about 88% found just once. Here the sequenced sample was CD4+ or CD8+ T cells sorted from blood, taken in a trial of the OX40 agonist ivuxolimab. The receptors were sampled from an adult with an advanced solid tumor such as melanoma, head and neck, liver or kidney cancer. Each CDR3 is given with its conserved first and last residue. The order of the fields is J gene, V gene, D gene, CDR3 protein. A D gene is named only where the DNA matches it firmly.

TRBJ1-1	TRBV18	.	CASSPQTAVTEAFF
TRBJ2-2	TRBV7-2	.	CASSLGWGTGELFF
TRBJ2-3	TRBV5-1	TRBD2	CASSPRVVAGGVYSTDTQYF
TRBJ1-2	TRBV19	TRBD1	CASRTTGDSYGYTF
TRBJ2-1	TRBV10-3	.	CAISDNGGLNEQFF
TRBJ2-3	TRBV11-1	TRBD2	CASSRLAGDSTDTQYF
TRBJ2-2	TRBV18	TRBD2	CASSLLTGGDAGELFF
TRBJ1-5	TRBV7-2	.	CASTLQGSQPQHF
TRBJ1-1	TRBV2	.	CASSEAYTEAFF
TRBJ1-3	TRBV6-5	.	CASRTGGLGNTIYF
TRBJ2-2	TRBV6-5	.	CASSYWRMGTGELFF
TRBJ2-2	TRBV27	.	CASSFTGGDTGELFF
TRBJ2-3	TRBV6-5	TRBD2	CASTSSGGLIDTQYF
TRBJ1-4	TRBV6-5	TRBD1	CASSRQRGPGEKLFF
TRBJ2-2	TRBV18	TRBD1	CASSPLGTGGTGELFF
TRBJ2-5	TRBV10-3	TRBD1	CAIITQDGTEETQYF
TRBJ2-5	TRBV11-2	.	CASSLVGSETQYF
TRBJ2-7	TRBV5-1	TRBD1	CASSLGGTGLYEQYF
TRBJ1-1	TRBV2	.	CASSPFVGTEAFF
TRBJ2-1	TRBV19	TRBD2	CASSTSGSPYNEQFF
TRBJ2-3	TRBV28	.	CASREGGLRDTQYF
TRBJ2-3	TRBV10-3	.	CAISEFGGSTDTQYF
TRBJ1-4	TRBV7-9	.	CASSLVLGGQGNEKLFF
TRBJ2-7	TRBV6-1	TRBD1	CASSGTGVEQYF
TRBJ2-7	TRBV28	TRBD1	CASSSGGDRMYEQYF
TRBJ2-2	TRBV5-1	.	CASSWLASSGELFF
TRBJ2-7	TRBV28	.	CASSPPGYEQYF
TRBJ1-2	TRBV5-8	.	CASSLGTAPQTYYGYTF
TRBJ2-3	TRBV10-3	TRBD1	CAISDRGSTDTQYF
TRBJ2-1	TRBV19	.	CASRLGTDYNEQFF
TRBJ1-5	TRBV28	.	CASRGYSNQPQHF
TRBJ1-1	TRBV18	.	CASSPPSSYSGTEAFF
TRBJ2-1	TRBV4-3	TRBD2	CASSQQGLAGVYNEQFF
TRBJ2-5	TRBV28	TRBD2	CASSLASGGQETQYF
TRBJ2-4	TRBV5-4	TRBD2	CASSQQTSGNIQYF
TRBJ2-1	TRBV7-2	TRBD1	CASSLFPGTGTHNEQFF
TRBJ1-4	TRBV28	.	CASSSLGGTNEKLFF
TRBJ1-6	TRBV7-9	.	CASSLWDSPLHF
TRBJ2-7	TRBV28	.	CASSRGRGPYEQYF
TRBJ2-1	TRBV6-6	TRBD2	CASSTRTSGRGFF
TRBJ2-7	TRBV11-2	.	CASSQGQFYEQYF
TRBJ2-1	TRBV10-3	.	CAITTDKNNEQFF
TRBJ2-7	TRBV5-5	.	CASSLEYEQYF
TRBJ2-5	TRBV30	.	CAWKGPGETQYF
TRBJ2-5	TRBV9	.	CASSLMPWTSQETQYF
TRBJ1-1	TRBV28	.	CASRRIATEAFF
TRBJ2-2	TRBV27	.	CASSRTQTGELFF
TRBJ2-2	TRBV28	.	CASSLTETGELFF
TRBJ2-3	TRBV7-2	.	CASSLRGSDTQYF
TRBJ1-3	TRBV29-1	TRBD1	CSVGDRGSGNTIYF
TRBJ2-7	TRBV7-9	TRBD1	CASSQTRQGVYEQYF
TRBJ1-1	TRBV7-8	.	CASSWGDNEAFF
TRBJ1-2	TRBV19	.	CASSISGGVSHGYTF
TRBJ1-1	TRBV18	TRBD1	CASSLYSTGGSEAFF
TRBJ1-1	TRBV6-5	TRBD1	CASSWDRVSTEAFF
TRBJ1-6	TRBV2	.	CASSEGAGAGNSPLHF
TRBJ2-5	TRBV7-2	.	CASSFQGASQETQYF
TRBJ2-1	TRBV27	.	CASSPSAGTYNEQFF